These 30 T cell receptor beta chains share one sample of origin, sequenced in a study of blood T cell repertoires in COVID-19. This table comes from immunoSEQ multiplex PCR, and its TCRdb copy is limited to in-frame clones, with some not included. The sample shows tens of thousands of clones, approximately 91% of them seen only once. Sequencing was done on a sample of peripheral blood. The receptors were sampled from a woman older than 75 with acute or convalescent COVID-19.

This chain uses TRBV9 with TRBJ2-2; D gene ambiguous. Germline V gives CDR1 SGDLS, CDR2 YYNGEE. There are 14 residues in the CDR3. Trimming removed 2 bases from V and 0 bases from J, with 5 bases in between. CDR3 amino acids: CASSVAPNTGELFF. CDR3 nucleotides: TGTGCCAGCAGCGTGGCTCCGAACACCGGGGAGCTGTTTTTT.

The chain uses TRBV5-4 and TRBJ2-3, with 10 positions matching TRBD2. J lost 4 bases, V lost 3 bases, and 8 bases had no gene match. The CDR3 spans 16 residues. Looked up from germline, CDR1 is SGHNT and CDR2 is YYREEE (reference sequence). The CDR3 region is CASSSELAGTPDTQYF. The CDR3, as DNA: TGTGCCAGCAGCTCCGAACTAGCGGGGACCCCAGATACGCAGTATTTT.

This chain links TRBV5-1 with TRBJ2-6; no clear D. The CDR3 sequence is 15 residues long. Germline loops: CDR1 SGHRS, CDR2 YFSETQ. Deletions cut 0 bases from V and 0 bases from J, with 4 bases between. In nucleotides, the CDR3 is TGCGCCAGCAGCTTGGCCAACTCTGGGGCCAACGTCCTGACTTTC. This codes for CASSLANSGANVLTF.

This clone was seen a few times. The chain recombines TRBV27 with TRBJ1-5, with D hard to call. The CDR3 runs to 15 residues. The V end lost 1 base, the J end lost 0 bases, and 7 bases lay between the germline ends. Germline loops: CDR1 MNHEY, CDR2 SMNVEV (reference sequence). The CDR3 DNA reads TGTGCCAGCAGTTTATACGGTAATAGCAATCAGCCCCAGCATTTT. Residues: CASSLYGNSNQPQHF.

This clone was seen a handful of times. The J gene is TRBJ1-2, the V gene TRBV4-2; TRBD1 agrees at 9 bases. After removal of 4 bases from V and 4 bases from J, the junction contained 7 bases not matched to a gene. Germline V gene data show CDR1 as LGHNA and CDR2 as YNFKEQ. This CDR3 contains 15 residues. As DNA, the CDR3 is TGTGCCAGCAGCCGTACACCGGGACAGGGCTATGGCTACACCTTC. Its protein is CASSRTPGQGYGYTF.

This clone was recorded only once. V and J are TRBV6-5 and TRBJ2-5, with D maybe TRBD1 (6 bases). This CDR3 has 14 amino acids. With 5 bases removed from V and 7 bases from J, the gap between germline ends came to 17 bases. Germline lookup yields CDR1 MNHEY and CDR2 SVGAGI. The CDR3 here is CASSSYRESGTQYF. The CDR3 DNA reads TGTGCCAGCAGTAGCTACAGGGAATCTGGGACCCAGTACTTC.

This clone was counted a single time. The chain carries TRBV7-2 and TRBJ1-1; D is unclear. Trimming pared 1 base from V and 4 bases from J, leaving 7 bases between. Germline V gene sequence: CDR1 SGHTA, CDR2 FQGNSA. This CDR3 spans 13 amino acids. Written as DNA, the CDR3 is TGTGCCAGCAGCTTAGGGGTAGCCACTGAAGCTTTCTTT. Residues: CASSLGVATEAFF.

The chain recombines TRBV2 with TRBJ1-6, with TRBD1 identical over 11 bases. Losses at the gene ends were 6 bases for V and 9 bases for J; bases not matched to a gene: 7. The CDR3 extends over 15 amino acids. Germline assignment: CDR1 SNHLY and CDR2 FYNNEI. CDR3 DNA: TGTGCCAGCAGGGACCGGACAGGGGGCACTTCACCCCTCCACTTT. Its protein product is CASRDRTGGTSPLHF. The whole variable domain, remainder taken from reference TRBV2 and TRBJ1-6, is EPEVTQTPSHQVTQMGQEVILRCVPISNHLYFYWYRQILGQKVEFLVSFYNNEISEKSEIFDDQFSVERPDGSNFTLKIRSTKLEDSAMYFCASRDRTGGTSPLHFGNGTRLTVT.

The chain carries TRBV4-1 and TRBJ1-1; no reliable D call. The CDR3 is made up of 15 amino acids. Trimming shortened V by 3 bases and J by 4 bases, and 15 bases separated the two germline ends. Germline assignment: CDR1 MGHRA and CDR2 YSYEKL. CDR3 region: CASSQKAGYGTEAFF. The CDR3 DNA sequence: TGCGCCAGCAGCCAGAAAGCCGGGTACGGCACTGAAGCTTTCTTT.

This chain connects TRBV7-9 to TRBJ2-3; 10 positions agree with TRBD2. The germline V gene has CDR1 SEHNR and CDR2 FQNEAQ (reference sequence). The V gene end was trimmed by 6 bases and the J gene end by 3 bases; junction bases not matched to a gene: 9. The length of the CDR3 is 16 residues. For the CDR3, the DNA is TGTGCCAGCAGTCGAATGAGCGGGGGGGCGACAGATACGCAGTATTTT. It encodes CASSRMSGGATDTQYF.

The chain joins TRBV7-3 to TRBJ2-2; 8 bases are shared with TRBD1. Losses at the gene ends were 5 bases for V and 1 base for J; bases not matched to a gene: 6. The CDR3 runs to 16 residues. Per germline, CDR1 SGHTA and CDR2 FQGTGA. CDR3 DNA sequence: TGTGCCAGCAGCCCTCCGGGACAGGTGAACACCGGGGAGCTGTTTTTT. Translated, it gives CASSPPGQVNTGELFF. The whole variable domain, remainder taken from reference TRBV7-3 and TRBJ2-2, is GAGVSQTPSNKVTEKGKYVELRCDPISGHTALYWYRQSLGQGPEFLIYFQGTGAADDSGLPNDRFFAVRPEGSVSTLKIQRTERGDSAVYLCASSPPGQVNTGELFFGEGSRLTVL.

This sequence joins TRBV6-5 and TRBJ2-1; the match to TRBD1 covers 7 bases. V was clipped by 6 bases and J by 2 bases; unmatched bases: 7. Germline CDR1 reads MNHEY; CDR2 reads SVGAGI. The CDR3 is made up of 15 amino acids. CDR3 sequence: CASRRTGSTYNEQFF. The DNA of the CDR3 is TGTGCCAGCAGGCGGACAGGATCGACCTACAATGAGCAGTTCTTC.

The CDR3 nucleotides are TGCGCCAGCAGCTTGGGGACAGGGGTTGGAAACACCATATATTTT. Amino acids: CASSLGTGVGNTIYF. The V and J genes are TRBV5-1 and TRBJ1-3; TRBD1 agrees at 9 bases. Germline trimming cut 0 bases from V and 3 bases from J; bases unmatched to any gene: 1. The length of the CDR3 is 15 residues. The V gene's germline CDR1 is SGHRS and CDR2 YFSETQ.

The chain uses TRBV12-5 and TRBJ2-3; D not resolved. Germline loops: CDR1 LGHNT, CDR2 FRNRAP. This CDR3 spans 13 amino acids. V gave up 4 bases and J gave up 10 bases, with 15 bases separating them. The CDR3: CASGSSNTAAQYF. The CDR3 region has the DNA TGTGCTAGTGGTTCCTCAAACACCGCTGCGCAGTATTTT.

The CDR3 nucleotides are TGCGCCAGCAGCAGAGGACAGGGCGCAACTAATGAAAAACTGTTTTTT. Its translation is CASSRGQGATNEKLFF. The chain joins TRBV5-1 to TRBJ1-4, with 8 bases fitting TRBD1. The V and J ends lost 4 bases and 0 bases, in that order; junction bases with no gene match: 5. Germline V gene lookup returns CDR1 SGHRS and CDR2 YFSETQ. CDR3 length equals 16 residues.

The gene calls are TRBV18 and TRBJ2-5; TRBD2 might be the D (5 bases). Trimming removed 2 bases from V and 5 bases from J, with 9 bases in between. This CDR3 is built from 13 residues. Germline CDR1 is KGHSH and CDR2 is LQKENI. CDR3 coding DNA: TGTGCCAGCTCACCAGTGGGCGGGGAGACCCAGTACTTC. It is translated as CASSPVGGETQYF.

The J gene is TRBJ2-5, the V gene TRBV2; TRBD1 is a possible D gene (6 bases). V dropped 2 bases and J dropped 4 bases, with 14 bases sitting between them. CDR3 length: 15 amino acids. Germline loops: CDR1 SNHLY, CDR2 FYNNEI. The CDR3 nucleotides read TGTGCCAGCAGTGAATGGGGGCTCGTGACAGAGACCCAGTACTTC. Its translation is CASSEWGLVTETQYF.

The chain carries TRBV18 and TRBJ1-5, with D tentatively TRBD1 (5 bases). The CDR3 extends over 15 amino acids. Germline V gene sequence: CDR1 KGHSH, CDR2 LQKENI. Trimming cost V 3 bases and J 0 bases, with 9 bases left between them. The CDR3 region has the DNA TGTGCCAGCTCACCGACGGACAATAGCAATCAGCCCCAGCATTTT. Protein: CASSPTDNSNQPQHF.

The chain couples TRBV6-5 to TRBJ2-7, with TRBD2 as a possible D gene (6 bases). The CDR3 has 12 amino acids. Trimming cost V 5 bases and J 6 bases, with 11 bases left between them. Per germline, CDR1 MNHEY and CDR2 SVGAGI. CDR3 bases: TGTGCCAGCAGTACTAGCCCCCTCGAGCAGTACTTC. Amino acids: CASSTSPLEQYF.

In its sample, this clone was seen once. The V call is TRBV2, the J call TRBJ2-5, with 9 bases aligning to TRBD1. The germline V gene encodes CDR1 SNHLY and CDR2 FYNNEI. This CDR3 has 15 residues. J gave up 2 bases and V 7 bases, and 8 bases lay outside the gene matches. The CDR3: CASTGQGGDQETQYF. The CDR3 DNA is TGTGCCAGCACGGGACAGGGCGGGGATCAAGAGACCCAGTACTTC.

J is TRBJ1-2 and V is TRBV11-2; D is unresolved. V lost 1 base, J lost 8 bases, and 8 bases lay in between. CDR1 and CDR2 from the germline V gene are SGHAT and FQNNGV. This CDR3 spans 12 amino acids. The DNA for the CDR3 is TGTGCCAGCAGCTTAGGAGGAAGCGGCTACACCTTC. Protein product: CASSLGGSGYTF.

This chain links TRBV7-9 with TRBJ1-2; the D is unclear. The CDR3 length is 15 residues. Deletions cut 6 bases from V and 4 bases from J, with 18 bases between. Germline V gives CDR1 SEHNR, CDR2 FQNEAQ (reference sequence). CDR3 sequence (DNA): TGTGCCAGCAGTTCTCGGGATCTCCACCCCTATGGCTACACCTTC. The encoded protein is CASSSRDLHPYGYTF.

The CDR3 DNA reads as TGTGCCAGCAGCTTAGGTGTGGCAGGGAAAAATGAGCAGTTCTTC. It is translated as CASSLGVAGKNEQFF. The rearrangement links TRBV7-9 to TRBJ2-1; weak D call: TRBD1 (5 bases). V was shortened by 1 base and J by 7 bases, with 14 bases between the two germline ends. In germline, CDR1 is SEHNR, CDR2 FQNEAQ (reference sequence). The CDR3 sequence is 15 residues long.

The chain recombines TRBV5-1 with TRBJ1-2; no clear D gene. Germline V gene lookup returns CDR1 SGHRS and CDR2 YFSETQ. This CDR3 region has 13 residues. V lost 1 base and J lost 2, with 6 bases in between. The CDR3 spells CASSLSRNYGYTF. DNA of the CDR3: TGCGCCAGCAGCTTGTCACGGAACTATGGCTACACCTTC.

The chain combines TRBV11-2 with TRBJ2-1; D possibly corresponds to TRBD2 (6 bases). The CDR3 extends over 14 amino acids. V lost 4 bases and J 2 bases, leaving 9 bases between the germline ends. CDR1 and CDR2 (germline): SGHAT, FQNNGV. The CDR3 coding sequence is TGTGCCAGCAGCTCAGCGGGTCCCTACAATGAGCAGTTCTTC. Protein sequence: CASSSAGPYNEQFF.

This sequence joins TRBV18 and TRBJ1-5; D unresolved. Germline V gives CDR1 KGHSH, CDR2 LQKENI. Trimming cost V 3 bases and J 0 bases, with 9 bases left between them. The CDR3 spans 15 residues. In DNA, the CDR3 is TGTGCCAGCTCACCGTCCAGTAATAGCAATCAGCCCCAGCATTTT. This encodes CASSPSSNSNQPQHF.

This sequence joins TRBV18 and TRBJ1-5; 10 positions agree with TRBD1. Trimming took 0 bases from V and 0 from J; bases not matched to a gene: 5. The germline CDR1 and CDR2 sequences are KGHSH and LQKENI. CDR3 length equals 18 residues. Here the CDR3 reads CASSPPSGQGPSNQPQHF. CDR3 bases: TGTGCCAGCTCACCACCTTCGGGACAGGGGCCTAGCAATCAGCCCCAGCATTTT.

This rearrangement joins TRBV7-9 to TRBJ1-3; no clear D gene. Between the trimmed V and J ends, which lost 4 bases and 0 bases, there was a span of 7 bases. Germline CDR1 and CDR2: SEHNR and FQNEAQ (reference sequence). This CDR3 has 14 amino acids. CDR3 DNA: TGTGCCAGCAGCTATAGTGGCTCTGGAAACACCATATATTTT. It encodes CASSYSGSGNTIYF. The full variable domain, its missing parts supplied by reference TRBV7-9 and TRBJ1-3, is DTGVSQNPRHKITKRGQNVTFRCDPISEHNRLYWYRQTLGQGPEFLTYFQNEAQLEKSRLLSDRFSAERPKGSFSTLEIQRTEQGDSAMYLCASSYSGSGNTIYFGEGSWLTVV.

This clone occurred once. CDR3 nucleotides: TGTGCCAGCAGCTTAGGAGGGCAAGAGACCCAGTACTTC. Encoded protein: CASSLGGQETQYF. The chain links TRBV7-3 to TRBJ2-5; maybe TRBD2 (6 bases). Between the trimmed V and J ends, which lost 2 bases and 2 bases, there was a span of 6 bases. CDR1 and CDR2 from the germline V gene are SGHTA and FQGTGA. This CDR3 is built from 13 residues.

The chain joins TRBV7-2 to TRBJ2-5, with D tentatively TRBD1 (5 bases). V was clipped by 3 bases and J by 5 bases, with 13 bases between them. This CDR3 is 14 amino acids long. Germline assignment: CDR1 SGHTA and CDR2 FQGNSA. Written as DNA, the CDR3 is TGTGCCAGCAGCTTCAATTGGGGCCCGGAGACCCAGTACTTC. Protein: CASSFNWGPETQYF.